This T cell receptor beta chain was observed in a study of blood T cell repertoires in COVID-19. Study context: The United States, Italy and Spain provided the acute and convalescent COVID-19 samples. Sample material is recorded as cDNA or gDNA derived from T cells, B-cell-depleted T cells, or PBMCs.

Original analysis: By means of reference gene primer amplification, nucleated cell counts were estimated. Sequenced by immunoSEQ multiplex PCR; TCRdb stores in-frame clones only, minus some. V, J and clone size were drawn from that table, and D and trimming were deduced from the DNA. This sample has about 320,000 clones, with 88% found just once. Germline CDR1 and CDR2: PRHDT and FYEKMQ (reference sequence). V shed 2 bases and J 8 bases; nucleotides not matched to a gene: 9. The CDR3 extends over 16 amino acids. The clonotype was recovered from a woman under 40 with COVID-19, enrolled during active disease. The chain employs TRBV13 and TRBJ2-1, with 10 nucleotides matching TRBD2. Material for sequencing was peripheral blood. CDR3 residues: CASSLRGSSGGDEQFF. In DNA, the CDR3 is TGTGCCAGCAGCTTAAGGGGTTCTAGCGGGGGAGATGAGCAGTTCTTC.